The next 13 T cell receptor beta chains were all read from a single sample in a study of CD8 T cells in ankylosing spondylitis. TCRdb re-called the 5' RACE reads through MiXCR, storing one row per CDR3 protein. The profile shows tens of thousands of distinct CDR3 sequences, approximately 11% of them singletons. Sequenced: blood, either unsorted or a sorted T cell fraction (not recorded which). The receptors stem from a male donor with ankylosing spondylitis or in good health (not recorded which).

This clonotype was counted at least ten times. Here the CDR3 reads CASSPPGGFEETQYF. The DNA of the CDR3 is TGTGCCAGCAGCCCCCCAGGGGGGTTTGAAGAGACCCAGTACTTC. The V and J genes are TRBV5-5 and TRBJ2-5; possibly TRBD1 for D (7 bases). The CDR3 extends over 15 amino acids. Germline V lookup: CDR1 SGHKS, CDR2 YYEKEE (reference sequence). Trimming shortened V by 4 bases and J by 3 bases, and 16 bases separated the two germline ends. Looking up the rest from reference TRBV5-5 and TRBJ2-5 gives the full variable domain: DAGVTQSPTHLIKTRGQQVTLRCSPISGHKSVSWYQQVLGQGPQFIFQYYEKEERGRGNFPDRFSARQFPNYSSELNVNALLLGDSALYLCASSPPGGFEETQYFGPGTRLLVL.

The chain is built from TRBV6-5 and TRBJ2-1; 9 positions agree with TRBD2. V lost 3 bases to trimming and J lost 4 bases; unmatched junction nucleotides: 13. Germline V gene lookup returns CDR1 MNHEY and CDR2 SVGAGI. The CDR3 sequence is 18 residues long. The DNA of the CDR3 is TGTGCCAGCAGTTATATGGGGCGCCTAGCGGGGAGTTACAATGAGCAGTTCTTC. As protein: CASSYMGRLAGSYNEQFF.

The chain combines TRBV7-9 with TRBJ2-7; D gene uncertain. This CDR3 is built from 11 residues. Germline loops: CDR1 SEHNR, CDR2 FQNEAQ (reference sequence). Trimming shortened V by 5 bases and J by 2 bases, and 4 bases separated the two germline ends. CDR3 in amino acids: CASSGPYEQYF. The CDR3 DNA is TGTGCCAGCAGCGGGCCCTACGAGCAGTACTTC. The whole variable domain, filled in from reference TRBV7-9 and TRBJ2-7, reads DTGVSQNPRHKITKRGQNVTFRCDPISEHNRLYWYRQTLGQGPEFLTYFQNEAQLEKSRLLSDRFSAERPKGSFSTLEIQRTEQGDSAMYLCASSGPYEQYFGPGTRLTVT.

This clonotype showed up many times. This chain links TRBV12-3 or TRBV12-4 with TRBJ1-2; 8 bases align to TRBD1. The CDR3 totals 13 residues. V was clipped by 7 bases and J by 4 bases; unmatched bases: 5. The CDR3 coding sequence is TGTGCCAGCACCAGGGGGCAAGTCTATGGCTACACCTTC. Amino acid sequence: CASTRGQVYGYTF.

This clonotype appeared many times. The chain recombines TRBV29-1 with TRBJ1-5; no reliable D call. The CDR3 is 13 amino acids. The germline V gene has CDR1 SQVTM and CDR2 ANQGSEA. Trimming removed 5 bases from V and 3 bases from J, with 11 bases in between. In DNA form, the CDR3 reads TGCAGCGTTTCCGAGGTCGACAATCAGCCCCAGCATTTT. Amino acid sequence: CSVSEVDNQPQHF.

This clonotype has just a few counts. The chain links TRBV6-4 to TRBJ2-5; D is unresolved. V was cut by 6 bases and J by 1 base, with 15 bases left in between. There are 15 residues in the CDR3. Per the germline V gene, CDR1 is MRHNA and CDR2 is SNTAGT. In nucleotides, the CDR3 is TGTGCCAGCAGACGAACTCCCGGGTCCCAAGAGACCCAGTACTTC. Translated, it gives CASRRTPGSQETQYF.

This clonotype came up a few times. V and J are TRBV2 and TRBJ1-2, with D perhaps TRBD1 (5 bases). The CDR3 contains 11 residues. CDR1 is SNHLY and CDR2 is FYNNEI in the germline V gene. Between the trimmed V and J ends, which lost 7 bases and 7 bases, there was a span of 10 bases. Here the CDR3 reads CASNDRIGYTF. The CDR3 coding sequence is TGTGCCAGCAATGACAGAATTGGCTACACCTTC.

The sample holds many counts of this clonotype. The chain links TRBV29-1 to TRBJ1-2, with D possibly TRBD1 on 5 matching bases. In germline, CDR1 is SQVTM, CDR2 ANQGSEA. Trimming took 2 bases from V and 4 from J, leaving 11 bases between them. The CDR3 is 13 residues long. In nucleotides, the CDR3 is TGCAGCGTTGAAATAGGGGACGGCTATGGCTACACCTTC. Protein product: CSVEIGDGYGYTF. Drawing the rest from reference TRBV29-1 and TRBJ1-2, the complete variable domain is SAVISQKPSRDICQRGTSLTIQCQVDSQVTMMFWYRQQPGQSLTLIATANQGSEATYESGFVIDKFPISRPNLTFSTLTVSNMSPEDSSIYLCSVEIGDGYGYTFGSGTRLTVV.

Many counts were recorded for this clonotype. The chain is built from TRBV28 and TRBJ2-2; no definite D call. V lost 2 bases and J lost 6, with 13 bases in between. The CDR3 loop spans 15 amino acids. Germline V lookup: CDR1 MDHEN, CDR2 SYDVKM. The CDR3 DNA reads TGTGCCAGCAGTTTAAACCCCAGTCTGGCCGGGGAGCTGTTTTTT. This encodes CASSLNPSLAGELFF.

This clonotype was seen ten or more times. The chain links TRBV5-5 to TRBJ1-1; D is perhaps TRBD1 (6 bases). The CDR3 is 15 residues long. Germline loops: CDR1 SGHKS, CDR2 YYEKEE (reference sequence). Trimming pared 0 bases from V and 0 bases from J, leaving 9 bases between. CDR3 sequence (DNA): TGTGCCAGCAGCTTGGGGGGGGGCATGAACACTGAAGCTTTCTTT. It codes for CASSLGGGMNTEAFF.

This clonotype has a count of ten or more. CDR3 amino acids: CASSFDRGETQYF. The CDR3 nucleotides read TGCGCCAGCAGTTTCGACAGGGGAGAGACCCAGTACTTC. The gene calls are TRBV5-1 and TRBJ2-5; 8 nucleotides match TRBD1. Germline CDR1 is SGHRS and CDR2 is YFSETQ. After removal of 5 bases from V and 4 bases from J, the junction contained 4 bases not matched to a gene. The CDR3 contains 13 residues.

A few counts support this clonotype. The V call is TRBV28, the J call TRBJ2-5; D may be TRBD1 (6 bases). The germline V gene encodes CDR1 MDHEN and CDR2 SYDVKM. The CDR3 loop spans 14 amino acids. The V end was cut by 6 bases, the J end by 1 base, with 12 bases between. The CDR3 protein is CASRTTGLQETQYF. The CDR3 DNA reads TGTGCCAGCAGAACAACAGGGCTCCAAGAGACCCAGTACTTC.

This clonotype has ten or more counts. The gene calls are TRBV10-3 and TRBJ2-2, with TRBD1 matching 7 bases. With 7 bases clipped from V and 3 bases from J, the junction kept 8 bases outside the gene matches. The CDR3 has 15 amino acids. Germline lookup yields CDR1 ENHRY and CDR2 SYGVKD. In nucleotides, the CDR3 is TGTGCCATCACCGCGACAGGGTTTCACACCGGGGAGCTGTTTTTT. Protein product: CAITATGFHTGELFF.